One and the same sample provided the 10 T cell receptor beta chains below, sequenced in a study of blood T cell repertoires in COVID-19. The table came from immunoSEQ multiplex PCR; TCRdb's copy has only in-frame clones and leaves some out. The table has 270,000 or so clones, approximately 89% seen once. Sequenced input: PBMCs or T cells enriched from blood (not recorded which). The source is a man between 40 and 49 years old who had been exposed to COVID-19.

V gene TRBV28 combines with J gene TRBJ1-2; the D gene is possibly TRBD1 (6 bases). This CDR3 spans 17 amino acids. V was cut by 7 bases and J by 0 bases, with 21 bases left in between. Germline V gene sequence: CDR1 MDHEN, CDR2 SYDVKM. The DNA of the CDR3 is TGTGCCAGCACCTTCCTAGGGGGGGCTTTTTCTAACTATGGCTACACCTTC. Amino acid sequence: CASTFLGGAFSNYGYTF.

This sequence joins TRBV4-2 and TRBJ2-7; tentatively, D is TRBD1 (5 bases). V was shortened by 0 bases and J by 4 bases, with 7 bases between the two germline ends. The CDR3 loop spans 13 amino acids. CDR1 and CDR2 from the germline V gene are LGHNA and YNFKEQ. The CDR3 spells CASSQDQGYEQYF. DNA of the CDR3: TGTGCCAGCAGCCAAGATCAGGGTTACGAGCAGTACTTC.

This chain links TRBV7-9 with TRBJ2-7; D gene ambiguous. This CDR3 contains 13 residues. In germline, CDR1 is SEHNR, CDR2 FQNEAQ (reference sequence). With 8 bases removed from V and 2 bases from J, the gap between germline ends came to 13 bases. CDR3 amino acids: CASERPTAYEQYF. The CDR3, as DNA: TGTGCCAGCGAGCGTCCCACCGCCTACGAGCAGTACTTC.

V gene TRBV3-1 (or the pseudogene TRBV3-2) combines with J gene TRBJ1-2; 7 bases line up with TRBD1. The CDR3 totals 16 residues. Trimming took 1 base from V and 5 from J; bases not matched to a gene: 10. Germline V gene sequence: CDR1 LGHDT, CDR2 YNNKEL (reference sequence). The CDR3 DNA reads as TGTGCCAGCAGCCAAGGCCCCGGGACAGACCTTTATGGCTACACCTTC. Its translation: CASSQGPGTDLYGYTF.

This rearrangement joins TRBV4-2 to TRBJ1-1, with no clear D. Trimming shortened V by 4 bases and J by 6 bases, and 15 bases separated the two germline ends. The CDR3 spans 14 residues. Germline CDR1 is LGHNA and CDR2 is YNFKEQ. For the CDR3, the DNA is TGTGCCAGCAGCCCCAACGGCGGGTTGGCTGAAGCTTTCTTT. It codes for CASSPNGGLAEAFF.

This chain joins TRBV7-9 and TRBJ2-7; 7 bases fit TRBD2. The CDR3 spans 16 residues. CDR1 is SEHNR, CDR2 FQNEAQ, per germline (reference sequence). After removal of 5 bases from V and 0 bases from J, the junction contained 10 bases not matched to a gene. In DNA form, the CDR3 reads TGTGCCAGCAGCCCCGAGACAGCGGGAAGCTCCTACGAGCAGTACTTC. Protein product: CASSPETAGSSYEQYF.

V gene TRBV4-3 combines with J gene TRBJ1-1, with D unclear. The germline CDR1 and CDR2 sequences are LGHNA and YSLEER. The CDR3 extends over 15 amino acids. The ends were cut back, 0 bases at V and 4 bases at J, with 12 bases in the middle. CDR3 protein: CASSQEGEVGTEAFF. CDR3 bases: TGCGCCAGCAGCCAAGAGGGAGAAGTAGGCACTGAAGCTTTCTTT.

The rearrangement uses TRBV28 and TRBJ2-7, with 11 positions matching TRBD2. CDR1 and CDR2 (germline): MDHEN, SYDVKM. The CDR3 has 20 residues. J lost 3 bases, V lost 6 bases, and 22 bases had no gene match. CDR3 sequence reads: CASRSNRGSKLAGVVYEQYF. The CDR3 DNA follows: TGTGCCAGCAGGTCCAACAGGGGTTCGAAACTAGCGGGAGTTGTCTACGAGCAGTACTTC.

This clone came up a few times. The CDR3 sequence is CASSIGKRPRPSGNTIYF. CDR3 bases: TGTGCCAGTAGTATAGGAAAGAGACCGAGGCCCTCTGGAAACACCATATATTTT. The chain employs TRBV19 and TRBJ1-3, with unresolved D. V dropped 1 base and J dropped 0 bases, with 16 bases sitting between them. The CDR3 contains 18 residues. Germline assignment: CDR1 LNHDA and CDR2 SQIVND (reference sequence).

This chain links TRBV6-5 with TRBJ2-7, with 8 bases that match TRBD1. J was trimmed by 4 bases and V by 6 bases; bases with no gene match: 5. Per the germline V gene, CDR1 is MNHEY and CDR2 is SVGAGI. The CDR3 covers 13 residues. The CDR3 reads CASRAGGGYEQYF. The CDR3 DNA reads as TGTGCCAGCAGGGCAGGGGGCGGGTACGAGCAGTACTTC.